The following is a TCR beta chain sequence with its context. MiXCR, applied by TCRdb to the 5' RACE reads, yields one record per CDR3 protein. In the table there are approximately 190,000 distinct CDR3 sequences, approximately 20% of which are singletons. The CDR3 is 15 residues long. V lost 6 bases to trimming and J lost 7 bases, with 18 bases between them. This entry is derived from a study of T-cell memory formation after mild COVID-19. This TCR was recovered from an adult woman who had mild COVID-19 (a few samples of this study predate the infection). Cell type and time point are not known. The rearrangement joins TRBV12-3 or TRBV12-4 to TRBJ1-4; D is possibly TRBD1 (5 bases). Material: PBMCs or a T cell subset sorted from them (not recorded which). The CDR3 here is CASSRSQTASEKLFF. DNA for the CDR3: TGTGCCAGCAGCCGCAGTCAGACAGCAAGTGAAAAACTGTTTTTT.